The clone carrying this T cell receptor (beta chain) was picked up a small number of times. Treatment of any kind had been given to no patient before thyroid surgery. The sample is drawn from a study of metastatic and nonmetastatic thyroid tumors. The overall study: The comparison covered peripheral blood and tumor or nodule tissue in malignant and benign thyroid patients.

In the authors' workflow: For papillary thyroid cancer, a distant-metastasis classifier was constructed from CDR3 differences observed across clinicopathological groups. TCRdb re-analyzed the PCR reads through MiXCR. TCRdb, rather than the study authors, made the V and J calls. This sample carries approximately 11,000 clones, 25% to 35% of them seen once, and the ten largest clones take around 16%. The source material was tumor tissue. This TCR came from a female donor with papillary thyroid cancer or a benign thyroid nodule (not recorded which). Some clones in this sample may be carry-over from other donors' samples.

Written as DNA, the CDR3 is TGTGCCAGCAGCCCAGGGGGAGGTACCAACTATGGCTACACCTTC. It translates to CASSPGGGTNYGYTF. This sequence joins TRBV12-3 or TRBV12-4 and TRBJ1-2, with TRBD1 identical over 7 bases. This CDR3 comprises 15 residues. The V gene end was trimmed by 6 bases and the J gene end by 2 bases; junction bases not matched to a gene: 9.